The rows below give T cell receptor beta chains drawn from one sample of a study of circulating and synovial CD4+ cells in juvenile arthritis. The method was immunoSEQ multiplex PCR; TCRdb's version includes in-frame clones alone and lacks a portion of them. The sample records some 35,000 clones, approximately 94% being singletons. Sequencing was carried out using CD4+ T cells from blood. Receptors were obtained from a human donor with juvenile idiopathic arthritis. The CDR3 runs from the conserved cysteine through the conserved F or W. The order of the fields is clone size, J gene, V gene, D gene, CDR3 DNA, CDR3 protein. The D gene is left open where the match is weak. Size is omitted from some rows. Given values are once, few, many or a class for expanded clones.

abundance: -; j_gene: TRBJ2-7; v_gene: TRBV9; d_gene: -; CDR3nt: TGTGCCAGCAGTCTGACTCAGCGCAATTACGAGCAGTACTTC; CDR3aa: CASSLTQRNYEQYF
abundance: -; j_gene: TRBJ1-4; v_gene: TRBV7-2; d_gene: -; CDR3nt: TGTGCCAGCAGCACCTACCTGGGCAGTAATGAAAAACTGTTTTTT; CDR3aa: CASSTYLGSNEKLFF
abundance: -; j_gene: TRBJ2-7; v_gene: TRBV15; d_gene: -; CDR3nt: TGTGCCACCAGCAGAGCCCGGGGGAGGCCAGGCGGCTCCTACGAGCAGTACTTC; CDR3aa: CATSRARGRPGGSYEQYF
abundance: -; j_gene: TRBJ2-7; v_gene: TRBV29-1; d_gene: -; CDR3nt: TGCAGCCTCCAACAATGGTTTACCTACGAGCAGTACTTC; CDR3aa: CSLQQWFTYEQYF
abundance: once; j_gene: TRBJ1-5; v_gene: TRBV9; d_gene: -; CDR3nt: TGTGCCAGCAGCCTCGAGGGAGGGAGCAATCAGCCCCAGCATTTT; CDR3aa: CASSLEGGSNQPQHF
abundance: -; j_gene: TRBJ2-5; v_gene: TRBV10-3; d_gene: -; CDR3nt: TGTGCCATCAGTGAGCGGGGGGCCCAAGAGACCCAGTACTTC; CDR3aa: CAISERGAQETQYF
abundance: -; j_gene: TRBJ2-7; v_gene: TRBV6-1; d_gene: -; CDR3nt: TGTGCCAGCAGCCTCCAAGGGGCCGAGCAGTACTTC; CDR3aa: CASSLQGAEQYF
abundance: -; j_gene: TRBJ2-1; v_gene: TRBV5-6; d_gene: TRBD2; CDR3nt: TGTGCCAGCAGCTTGGTAGGGGTAAGACGACTAGCGGGGGGGAATGAGCAGTTCTTC; CDR3aa: CASSLVGVRRLAGGNEQFF
abundance: once; j_gene: TRBJ1-3; v_gene: TRBV7-9; d_gene: -; CDR3nt: TGTGCCAGCAGCCAACTGGGAGGGAACTCTGGAAACACCATATATTTT; CDR3aa: CASSQLGGNSGNTIYF
abundance: -; j_gene: TRBJ1-2; v_gene: TRBV5-1; d_gene: TRBD1; CDR3nt: TGCGCCAGCAGCTTGGACAGGGGGAGGTCTGGCTACACCTTC; CDR3aa: CASSLDRGRSGYTF
abundance: -; j_gene: TRBJ1-1; v_gene: TRBV6-5; d_gene: -; CDR3nt: TGTGCCAGCAGTAGGGGACACTTGAACACTGAAGCTTTCTTT; CDR3aa: CASSRGHLNTEAFF
abundance: -; j_gene: TRBJ2-5; v_gene: TRBV6-5; d_gene: TRBD1; CDR3nt: TGTGCCGCCTCGGACAGGGTGGGGGAGCAGTACTTC; CDR3aa: CAASDRVGEQYF
abundance: -; j_gene: TRBJ2-7; v_gene: TRBV11-1; d_gene: -; CDR3nt: TGTGCCAGCAGCTCTGACAGGATTACCTACGAGCAGTACTTC; CDR3aa: CASSSDRITYEQYF
abundance: -; j_gene: TRBJ2-3; v_gene: TRBV2; d_gene: TRBD2; CDR3nt: TGTGCCAGCAGCCCGAGGCGACTAGCAAGCACAGATACGCAGTATTTT; CDR3aa: CASSPRRLASTDTQYF
abundance: -; j_gene: TRBJ1-2; v_gene: TRBV19; d_gene: -; CDR3nt: TGTGCCAGTAGTACTTCACAGGGACGGTACTATGGCTACACCTTC; CDR3aa: CASSTSQGRYYGYTF
abundance: -; j_gene: TRBJ2-1; v_gene: TRBV5-1; d_gene: TRBD2; CDR3nt: TGCGCCAGCAGAGAGCGGGGGGGGTACAATGAGCAGTTCTTC; CDR3aa: CASRERGGYNEQFF
abundance: -; j_gene: TRBJ1-1; v_gene: TRBV19; d_gene: -; CDR3nt: TGTGCCAGTAGTATGAGGAGTACCATGAACACTGAAGCTTTCTTT; CDR3aa: CASSMRSTMNTEAFF
abundance: -; j_gene: TRBJ2-7; v_gene: TRBV2; d_gene: -; CDR3nt: TGTGCCAGCAGTGTGGGCATTCATATCTACGAGCAGTACTTC; CDR3aa: CASSVGIHIYEQYF
abundance: -; j_gene: TRBJ1-6; v_gene: TRBV5-1; d_gene: -; CDR3nt: TGCGCCAGCAGCTTGGCAGGAAGATCACCCCTCCACTTT; CDR3aa: CASSLAGRSPLHF
abundance: once; j_gene: TRBJ2-7; v_gene: TRBV9; d_gene: TRBD1; CDR3nt: TGTGCCAGCAGCTCAACCGGGACAGGGGCGGGGGAGCAGTACTTC; CDR3aa: CASSSTGTGAGEQYF
abundance: once; j_gene: TRBJ2-5; v_gene: TRBV5-1; d_gene: -; CDR3nt: TGCGCCAGCAGCTTGGGGGAGAGACCGAACCAAGAGACCCAGTACTTC; CDR3aa: CASSLGERPNQETQYF
abundance: -; j_gene: TRBJ2-1; v_gene: TRBV29-1; d_gene: -; CDR3nt: TGCAGCGTTTTAGAGCATGAGCAGTTCTTC; CDR3aa: CSVLEHEQFF
abundance: once; j_gene: TRBJ1-1; v_gene: TRBV4-1; d_gene: -; CDR3nt: TGCGCCAGCAGCCACCTTCCGGGACTCATGAACACTGAAGCTTTCTTT; CDR3aa: CASSHLPGLMNTEAFF
abundance: -; j_gene: TRBJ2-3; v_gene: TRBV5-1; d_gene: TRBD2; CDR3nt: TGCGCCAGCAGCTTCGGGACTAGTCAGCTAAATACGCAGTATTTT; CDR3aa: CASSFGTSQLNTQYF
abundance: -; j_gene: TRBJ2-7; v_gene: TRBV5-4; d_gene: TRBD2; CDR3nt: TGTGCCAGCAGCTTGGAAATCGGCGGGGGGGCCTCCTACGAGCAGTACTTC; CDR3aa: CASSLEIGGGASYEQYF
abundance: -; j_gene: TRBJ1-2; v_gene: TRBV2; d_gene: -; CDR3nt: TGTGCCAGCAGTGGGCTAGAGCATAACTATGGCTACACCTTC; CDR3aa: CASSGLEHNYGYTF
abundance: -; j_gene: TRBJ2-1; v_gene: TRBV5-4; d_gene: TRBD2; CDR3nt: TGTGCCAGCACCGGACTAGCGGGGGCCGGCGGTGAGCAGTTCTTC; CDR3aa: CASTGLAGAGGEQFF
abundance: -; j_gene: TRBJ2-7; v_gene: TRBV5-1; d_gene: -; CDR3nt: TGCGCCAGCAGGCAGGGTAGCTCCTACGAGCAGTACTTC; CDR3aa: CASRQGSSYEQYF
abundance: -; j_gene: TRBJ2-6; v_gene: TRBV29-1; d_gene: -; CDR3nt: TGCAGCGTTGCCGTCTCTGGGGCCAACGTCCTGACTTTC; CDR3aa: CSVAVSGANVLTF
abundance: -; j_gene: TRBJ2-5; v_gene: TRBV29-1; d_gene: -; CDR3nt: TGCAGCGTTGAAGTCCCTTTGCGGGAGACCCAGTACTTC; CDR3aa: CSVEVPLRETQYF
abundance: once; j_gene: TRBJ1-5; v_gene: TRBV19; d_gene: -; CDR3nt: TGTGCCAGTAGTATAGGCAGGGGAGCTCAGCCCCAGCATTTT; CDR3aa: CASSIGRGAQPQHF
abundance: -; j_gene: TRBJ1-5; v_gene: TRBV2; d_gene: -; CDR3nt: TGTGCCAGCAGGGAAACCCCCACTCGGGGACAGCCCCAGCATTTT; CDR3aa: CASRETPTRGQPQHF
abundance: -; j_gene: TRBJ1-1; v_gene: TRBV7-6; d_gene: TRBD1; CDR3nt: TGTGCCAGCAGCTTGGCAGGGGGGAACACTGAAGCTTTCTTT; CDR3aa: CASSLAGGNTEAFF
abundance: -; j_gene: TRBJ2-3; v_gene: TRBV25-1; d_gene: TRBD1; CDR3nt: TGTGCCAGCAGTCAAGGACAGGGCGCAGATACGCAGTATTTT; CDR3aa: CASSQGQGADTQYF
abundance: -; j_gene: TRBJ1-6; v_gene: TRBV30; d_gene: -; CDR3nt: TGTGCCTGGCGGAGCTCCTATAATTCACCCCTCCACTTT; CDR3aa: CAWRSSYNSPLHF
abundance: -; j_gene: TRBJ2-3; v_gene: TRBV5-1; d_gene: -; CDR3nt: TGCGCCAGCAGCCCCGTACCAGGGCGCACAGATACGCAGTATTTT; CDR3aa: CASSPVPGRTDTQYF
abundance: -; j_gene: TRBJ1-2; v_gene: TRBV29-1; d_gene: -; CDR3nt: TGCAGCGTTCGTTGGGGCAACTATGGCTACACCTTC; CDR3aa: CSVRWGNYGYTF
abundance: -; j_gene: TRBJ2-5; v_gene: TRBV5-1; d_gene: TRBD1; CDR3nt: TGCGCCAGCAGCCAGGGGGCTGGGGAGACCCAGTACTTC; CDR3aa: CASSQGAGETQYF
abundance: few; j_gene: TRBJ1-3; v_gene: TRBV4-3; d_gene: -; CDR3nt: TGCGCCAGCAGCCACACATCGGGGTCCGGAAACACCATATATTTT; CDR3aa: CASSHTSGSGNTIYF
abundance: -; j_gene: TRBJ2-4; v_gene: TRBV7-2; d_gene: TRBD1; CDR3nt: TGTGCCAGCAGCCCCATACGGGACAGGGGAGCCAAAAACATTCAGTACTTC; CDR3aa: CASSPIRDRGAKNIQYF
abundance: -; j_gene: TRBJ2-3; v_gene: TRBV6-5; d_gene: -; CDR3nt: TGTGCCAGCAGACGGACAGACGCGACAGATACGCAGTATTTT; CDR3aa: CASRRTDATDTQYF
abundance: -; j_gene: TRBJ2-1; v_gene: TRBV29-1; d_gene: TRBD2; CDR3nt: TGCAGCGTTGGGACCGGGACTAGAAATGAGCAGTTCTTC; CDR3aa: CSVGTGTRNEQFF
abundance: -; j_gene: TRBJ1-5; v_gene: TRBV5-1; d_gene: TRBD1; CDR3nt: TGCGCCGAAGGGGGCAATGAAAATCCCCAGCATTTT; CDR3aa: CAEGGNENPQHF
abundance: once; j_gene: TRBJ2-4; v_gene: TRBV15; d_gene: TRBD2; CDR3nt: TGTGCCACCCAGCGGGACGGCAGCATTCAGTACTTC; CDR3aa: CATQRDGSIQYF
abundance: -; j_gene: TRBJ2-5; v_gene: TRBV7-3; d_gene: -; CDR3nt: TGTGCCACCCAACAAGAGACCCAGTACTTC; CDR3aa: CATQQETQYF
abundance: -; j_gene: TRBJ2-3; v_gene: TRBV19; d_gene: TRBD1; CDR3nt: TGTGCCAGTAGAGGCCACAGGGGATTTGGAGATACGCAGTATTTT; CDR3aa: CASRGHRGFGDTQYF
abundance: -; j_gene: TRBJ1-2; v_gene: TRBV7-8; d_gene: -; CDR3nt: TGTGCCAGCAGCTTAGTGAAAGGGGGAAGGGGCCCGGGAGGCTACACCTTC; CDR3aa: CASSLVKGGRGPGGYTF
abundance: -; j_gene: TRBJ1-1; v_gene: TRBV2; d_gene: TRBD1; CDR3nt: TGTGCCAGCAGGCTAAACAGGGGTGGGACTGAAGCTTTCTTT; CDR3aa: CASRLNRGGTEAFF
abundance: -; j_gene: TRBJ2-3; v_gene: TRBV27; d_gene: TRBD2; CDR3nt: TGTGCCAGCAGTTTCCTTCGCGGGGGGGCAGATACGCAGTATTTT; CDR3aa: CASSFLRGGADTQYF
abundance: once; j_gene: TRBJ2-5; v_gene: TRBV5-1; d_gene: -; CDR3nt: TGCGCCAGCAGCTTGGCCCAAGCTCCTTATAAAGAGACCCAGTACTTC; CDR3aa: CASSLAQAPYKETQYF
abundance: -; j_gene: TRBJ1-2; v_gene: TRBV27; d_gene: -; CDR3nt: TGTGCCAGCAGTTTAAGTAGGGACATTAACTATGGCTACACCTTC; CDR3aa: CASSLSRDINYGYTF